The rows below give T cell receptor beta chains drawn from one sample of a study of T cell repertoires and HLA-DP antigens. Clones were read by immunoSEQ multiplex PCR, and TCRdb kept only the in-frame ones, dropping some. This table has about 1,300 clones, approximately 70% appearing once. The sample comprised CD137- CD4+ T cells from cultured PBMCs. Every receptor here comes from a man in his 60s in good health and CMV-seronegative. Both conserved end residues are trimmed from each CDR3.

V gene	J gene	CDR3 protein
TRBV4-2	TRBJ1-2	ASSLEISGYT
TRBV7-2	TRBJ1-4	ASSIDRNEKLF
TRBV18	TRBJ2-5	ASSPTSAAQETQY
TRBV15	TRBJ1-5	ATSRDPSSLYQH
TRBV18	TRBJ1-4	ASHRSTNEKLF
TRBV10-1	TRBJ2-1	ASSDPAPWVSDEQF
TRBV5-4	TRBJ1-2	ASSLEISGYT
TRBV5-4	TRBJ2-2	ASSLGGLAGTGELF
TRBV28	TRBJ1-2	ASSSSPLNYGYT
TRBV7-8	TRBJ1-1	ASSPMMANTEAF
TRBV5-1	TRBJ2-3	ASSYQRRPGDTQY
TRBV10-3	TRBJ1-2	AISESLEGYT
TRBV19	TRBJ2-3	ATTRRSPSTDTQY
TRBV6-4	TRBJ2-6	ASSGPKKKSGANVLT
TRBV7-9	TRBJ1-6	ASSLVGFSPLH
TRBV2	TRBJ2-1	ASTAEGSYNEQF
TRBV29-1	TRBJ1-2	SATTGGGYT
TRBV10-3	TRBJ1-2	AISEAGGNYGYT
TRBV5-5	TRBJ2-7	ASSLTRTGVYEQY
TRBV27	TRBJ1-4	ASRRGPKEKLF
TRBV4-3	TRBJ2-1	ASSQDSSRSEQF
TRBV4-1	TRBJ2-3	ASSESGTSGGDTQY
TRBV5-4	TRBJ2-3	ASSLRRGPTDTQY
TRBV11-2	TRBJ2-3	ASSAQTSDTQY
TRBV6-1	TRBJ1-5	ASSDKTGHPNQPQH
TRBV7-2	TRBJ1-6	ASSLDNRGTPLH
TRBV7-2	TRBJ1-4	ASSPGQIPNEKLF
TRBV19	TRBJ1-1	ASSVLLYTEAF
TRBV5-1	TRBJ2-3	ASSLDGDPPTDTQY
TRBV11-2	TRBJ1-6	ASSLSSEGSPLH
TRBV7-3	TRBJ2-2	ASSPQEVRGFGHRGAV
TRBV4-3	TRBJ2-1	ASSREKRDSAPDNEQF
TRBV2	TRBJ1-3	ASSPQAFSGNTIY
TRBV5-1	TRBJ2-1	ASSETPSGIYHEQF
TRBV5-6	TRBJ2-7	ASSFTGTGPYEQY
TRBV7-2	TRBJ1-2	ASSSDRGHGYT
TRBV7-2	TRBJ2-3	ASSRLAVIPDTQY
TRBV6-5	TRBJ2-3	ASSYSRADTQY
TRBV11-3	TRBJ1-1	ASARGTEAF
TRBV5-6	TRBJ1-2	ASSLNRDGYT
TRBV6-1	TRBJ1-4	ASSRDSWAEKLF
TRBV20-1	TRBJ2-7	SARTTYEQY
TRBV28	TRBJ1-5	ASSLFRGVGGNQPQH
TRBV28	TRBJ2-3	ASSFWQGDEDTQY
TRBV5-6	TRBJ1-2	ASSKDRVGYT
TRBV7-2	TRBJ2-2	ASSLAAGGYTGELF
TRBV15	TRBJ2-1	ATNFQEPHNEQF
TRBV10-2	TRBJ1-2	ASTRGGRANYGYT
TRBV5-4	TRBJ2-3	ASSLRRQGGTDTQY
TRBV11-2	TRBJ2-1	ASRLRWGDVNNEQF
TRBV6-6	TRBJ1-6	ATCRGNDNSPLH
TRBV5-1	TRBJ2-1	ASSLRGSGETDEQF
TRBV7-9	TRBJ1-5	ASSSGQGVKGNQPQH
TRBV28	TRBJ1-1	ASSFGQYEAF
TRBV11-3	TRBJ2-5	ASSPGEGPVGETQY
TRBV7-3	TRBJ1-2	ASSLEISGYT
TRBV6-5	TRBJ2-1	ASRQIAEPYNEQF
TRBV7-9	TRBJ1-2	ASSLGTEYSNYGYT
TRBV21-1	TRBJ1-2	ASSKCHNQAPSNDT
TRBV5-6	TRBJ2-3	ASSTNHGQVTDTQY